This T cell receptor (beta chain) was retrieved from a study of neurological immune-mediated disorders. Study outcomes and limitations: Expanded clones shared no CDR3 amino acid sequences across subjects, suggesting private repertoires in all groups. Whereas HTLV-1-associated myelopathy showed the most TCR clonal expansion, multiple sclerosis showed the least, with levels below those of healthy controls. Grouping of repertoires by phylogeny put those of 18 of 34 multiple sclerosis patients into a single related-CDR3 cluster, a possible signature.

This clonotype was recorded many times. Antigen unknown. V lost 5 bases and J lost 7, with 19 bases in between. The CDR3 has 15 residues. In germline, CDR1 is MNHEY, CDR2 SVGAGI. Synthesis of cDNA was performed by 5'RACE using 10-nucleotide random UMIs. TCRdb used MiXCR to reprocess the 5' RACE reads, holding one entry per CDR3 protein. The data contain tens of thousands of distinct CDR3 sequences, more than 4.5% of them seen just once; the ten biggest clones take up approximately 5.1%. Sample: PBMCs. The gene calls are TRBV6-5 and TRBJ2-3, with D perhaps matching TRBD1 or TRBD2 (6 bases each). The clonotype comes from a human donor with multiple sclerosis. The donor label of this sample is uncertain. The CDR3 region is CASSAQSTGAHTQYF. DNA for the CDR3: TGTGCCAGCAGTGCCCAGTCGACGGGGGCACATACGCAGTATTTT.